This TCR beta chain was retrieved from a study of blood T cell repertoires in COVID-19. This CDR3 is built from 14 residues. After removal of 6 bases from V and 1 base from J, the junction contained 1 base not matched to a gene. The germline V gene has CDR1 ENHRY and CDR2 SYGVKD. In the original processing: It was from reference gene primer amplification that nucleated cell counts were estimated. Profiling relied on immunoSEQ multiplex PCR, and the TCRdb table lists in-frame clones only, not all of them. The V and J calls and clone size were taken over from that table, and D and trimming were inferred from the DNA. The sample consists of over 15,000 clones, approximately 78% of them appearing once.

The sequence derives from a man in his fifties or sixties with active or convalescent COVID-19. The material sequenced was peripheral blood. The chain combines TRBV10-3 with TRBJ1-1, with 11 bases fitting TRBD1. The CDR3 spells CAISGQGANTEAFF. The CDR3 DNA is TGTGCCATCAGCGGACAGGGGGCGAACACTGAAGCTTTCTTT.